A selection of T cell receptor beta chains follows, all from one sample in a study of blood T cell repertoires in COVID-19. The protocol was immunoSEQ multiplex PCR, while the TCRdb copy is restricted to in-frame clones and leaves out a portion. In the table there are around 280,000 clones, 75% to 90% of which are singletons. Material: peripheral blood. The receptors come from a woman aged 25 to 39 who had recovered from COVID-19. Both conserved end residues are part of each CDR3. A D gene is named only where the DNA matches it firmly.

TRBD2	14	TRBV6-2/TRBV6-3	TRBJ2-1	CASSYGTSVGEQFF	TGTGCCAGCAGTTACGGGACTAGCGTCGGTGAGCAGTTCTTC
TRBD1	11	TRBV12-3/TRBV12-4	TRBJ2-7	CASSVQGALWF	TGTGCCAGCAGTGTACAGGGGGCGCTGTGGTTC
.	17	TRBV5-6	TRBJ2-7	CASRQGPFGTVAYEQYF	TGTGCCAGCAGGCAAGGTCCCTTCGGGACTGTCGCCTACGAGCAGTACTTC
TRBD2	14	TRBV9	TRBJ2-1	CASGGLAGYNEQFF	TGTGCCAGCGGGGGACTAGCGGGATACAATGAGCAGTTCTTC
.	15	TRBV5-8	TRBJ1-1	CASSFYSTGTLEAFF	TGTGCCAGCAGCTTTTACTCAACAGGAACTCTTGAAGCTTTCTTT
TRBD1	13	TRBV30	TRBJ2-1	CAWSDQGADEQFF	TGTGCCTGGAGTGATCAGGGGGCCGATGAGCAGTTCTTC
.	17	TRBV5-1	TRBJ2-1	CASSLGAGASSSNEQFF	TGCGCCAGCAGCTTGGGTGCGGGGGCCTCGTCCAGCAATGAGCAGTTCTTC
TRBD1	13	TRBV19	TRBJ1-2	CASSTTGFYGYTF	TGTGCCAGTAGTACGACAGGGTTTTATGGCTACACCTTC
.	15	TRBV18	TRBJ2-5	CASSPDREGLGGQYF	TGTGCCAGCTCACCGGACAGGGAGGGACTGGGCGGCCAGTACTTC
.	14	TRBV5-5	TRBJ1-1	CASSSETAYTEAFF	TGTGCCAGCAGCTCGGAGACGGCTTACACTGAAGCTTTCTTT
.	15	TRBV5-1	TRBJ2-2	CASRPDWTNTGELFF	TGCGCCAGCAGACCCGACTGGACGAACACCGGGGAGCTGTTTTTT
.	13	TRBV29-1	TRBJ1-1	CSARRGFGTEAFF	TGCAGCGCCCGACGGGGGTTTGGCACTGAAGCTTTCTTT
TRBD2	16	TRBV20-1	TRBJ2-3	CSASKLAGISADTQYF	TGCAGTGCTAGTAAGTTAGCGGGCATAAGCGCAGATACGCAGTATTTT